The 4 T cell receptor beta chains below come from one sample, sequenced in a study of blood T cell repertoires in COVID-19. Clones were sequenced by immunoSEQ multiplex PCR, and TCRdb holds only the in-frame ones, with some missing. This table holds about 140,000 clones, roughly 88% found once. The specimen was peripheral blood. Receptors were obtained from an older woman with acute or convalescent COVID-19.

The chain carries TRBV28 and TRBJ2-7; D perhaps matches TRBD2 (6 bases). The CDR3 loop spans 14 amino acids. Germline CDR1 and CDR2: MDHEN and SYDVKM. Trimming removed 2 bases from V and 6 bases from J, with 14 bases in between. In DNA, the CDR3 is TGTGCCAGCAGTTTAGGCGGGGCGCTCATCGAGCAGTACTTC. It yields the protein CASSLGGALIEQYF.

The rearrangement links TRBV9 to TRBJ2-7, with D maybe TRBD1 (6 bases). Germline CDR1 is SGDLS and CDR2 is YYNGEE. The CDR3 loop spans 14 amino acids. Trimming pared 2 bases from V and 2 bases from J, leaving 11 bases between. For the CDR3, the DNA is TGTGCCAGCAGCGTTGACAGGCGCACCTACGAGCAGTACTTC. It codes for CASSVDRRTYEQYF. Filled out from reference TRBV9 and TRBJ2-7, the complete variable domain reads DSGVTQTPKHLITATGQRVTLRCSPRSGDLSVYWYQQSLDQGLQFLIQYYNGEERAKGNILERFSAQQFPDLHSELNLSSLELGDSALYFCASSVDRRTYEQYFGPGTRLTVT.

In its sample, this clone was seen once. The chain links TRBV30 to TRBJ2-1; D might be TRBD2 (6 bases). This CDR3 has 13 amino acids. V was clipped by 1 base and J by 9 bases, with 13 bases between them. The V gene's germline CDR1 is GTSNPN and CDR2 SVGIG (reference sequence). The DNA of the CDR3 is TGTGCCTGGAGTGCCTCTCTGGGGGGTGAGCAGTTCTTC. This encodes CAWSASLGGEQFF.

The rearrangement links TRBV3-1 (or the pseudogene TRBV3-2) to TRBJ1-2; D gene ambiguous. The CDR3 consists of 14 residues. Looked up from germline, CDR1 is LGHDT and CDR2 is YNNKEL (reference sequence). Trimming removed 4 bases at V and 0 bases at J, with 9 bases between. The CDR3, as DNA: TGTGCCAGCAGCCCCCACAACGCTAACTATGGCTACACCTTC. Protein product: CASSPHNANYGYTF.